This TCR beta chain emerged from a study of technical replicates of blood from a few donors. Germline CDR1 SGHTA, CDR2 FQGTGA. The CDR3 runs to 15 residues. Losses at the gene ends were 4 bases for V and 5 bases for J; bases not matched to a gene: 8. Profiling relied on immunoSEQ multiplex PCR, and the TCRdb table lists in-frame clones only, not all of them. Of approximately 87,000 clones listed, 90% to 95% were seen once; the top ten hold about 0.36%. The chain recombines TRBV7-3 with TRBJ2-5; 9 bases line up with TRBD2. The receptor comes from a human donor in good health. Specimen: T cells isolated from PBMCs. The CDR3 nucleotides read TGTGCCAGCAGCTCCTCCGGGACTAGCTTTGAGACCCAGTACTTC. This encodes CASSSSGTSFETQYF. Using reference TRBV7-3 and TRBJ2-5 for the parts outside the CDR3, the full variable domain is GAGVSQTPSNKVTEKGKYVELRCDPISGHTALYWYRQSLGQGPEFLIYFQGTGAADDSGLPNDRFFAVRPEGSVSTLKIQRTERGDSAVYLCASSSSGTSFETQYFGPGTRLLVL.